This T cell receptor beta chain was identified in a study of regulatory T cells in long-lasting Graves disease (dated by TCRdb to about 2021). General notes on the study: Persistent Graves' disease meant more than 5 years of antithyroid drug treatment with TSH receptor autoantibodies that stayed positive. Patients with persistent Graves' disease were compared with patients with newly diagnosed Graves' disease using TCR sequencing and RNA sequencing of peripheral blood. The study took place in China and was registered as a clinical trial. A total of about 35 samples underwent TCR sequencing, from roughly 13 patients with persistent Graves' disease and some 20 patients with newly diagnosed Graves' disease. Antithyroid drugs had been taken for approximately 9.5 years on average by persistent Graves' disease patients in the clinical cohort.

This clonotype was seen many times. Its antigen has not been determined. Per-base qualities were not stored, and no clone one base away is much larger. Libraries were built with multiplex PCR. Instrument on record: Illumina HiSeq 4000. TCR beta libraries were built with iRepertoire HTBI primers and Arm-PCR amplification of CDR3 regions. Before sequencing, the PCR products underwent gel purification. From the authors' description of their analysis: Gene usage analysis of CDR3 amino acid clonotypes relied on the 62 TRBV and over 13 TRBJ segments identified across samples. Filtered high-quality paired reads were merged into contigs using COPE and FqMerger. BLAST was used to align contigs to IMGT TRBV, TRBD and TRBJ reference genes, with CDR3 defined following IMGT. Clonotypes above 0.1% frequency were classified as highly expanded clones. Repertoire diversity was measured by Shannon entropy, and V-J evenness by the Gini coefficient. A clonotype found in more than one individual was treated as public. The public sequencing data were trimmed at Q25 with fastp and processed into clonotypes with MiXCR by TCRdb, which kept only in-frame beta chains. For every CDR3 protein sequence, its rows merge into one entry that carries the most common genes and DNA. The V and J calls and clone size are TCRdb's, not the authors'. The sample records roughly 400,000 distinct CDR3 sequences, 20% to 25% of which are singletons. In total, the top ten clones hold roughly 20% of the sample.

In the paper's terms, the time point label means: persistent/refractory GD, antithyroid drugs over 5 years with positive TRAb. For both TCR sequencing and RNA sequencing, RNA was extracted from PBMCs in TRIzol. Graves' disease was diagnosed according to American Thyroid Association guidelines. Patients were recruited from an endocrinology department in Xi'an, China. From each patient, approximately 10 milliliters of peripheral blood was collected into an EDTA anticoagulant tube. Ficoll Paque Plus density gradient separation was used to isolate PBMCs, and no additional T cell sorting was done. An Agilent 2100 Bioanalyzer and agarose gel were used to assess RNA quality, and a NanoDrop 2000 was used to measure RNA concentration. The investigation overall reported the following: Only the TCR beta chain was sequenced and analyzed. As a limitation, the authors acknowledged that the small sample size may reduce accuracy. Compared with newly diagnosed patients, persistent Graves' disease patients had lower TCR Shannon entropy and fewer highly expanded clones, which suggests clonal expansion. A larger number of public clonotypes was shared among persistent patients (under 3,000) than among newly diagnosed patients (around 870). Because the primary lesion, thyroid tissue, could not be accessed, the study looked at peripheral blood alone.

This specimen was peripheral blood mononuclear cells (PBMCs), taken when the disease was refractory, from a patient treated with antithyroid drugs. The source of this sequence is a female donor with Graves disease.

Here the CDR3 is given as CASSLSGGATKTQYF. The base sequence is TGTGCCAGCAGTTTATCTGGCGGGGCCACGAAGACCCAGTACTTC. Recombination connected TRBV27 to TRBJ2-5; possibly the D gene is TRBD2, per 6 matching bases. V is reduced by 0 bases and J by 6 bases, leaving a spacing of 14 bases between them. The CDR3 spans 15 residues, from the cysteine through the phenylalanine. Only the CDR3 DNA stays, 45 bases, in frame from base 1. From a lookup of the germline V gene (reference sequence), CDR1 and CDR2 are MNHEY and SMNVEV.